Described below is a single T cell receptor beta chain sequence and its context. What antigen it recognizes has not been identified. Qualities for individual bases were not recorded, and no much larger clone is one base off. All of the isolated RNA was reverse transcribed with the High Capacity cDNA Reverse Transcription Kit, so expressed TCRB transcripts were sequenced. Deep immunoSEQ sequencing was applied to naive, central memory and regulatory T cell samples, giving an average of around 4 million total reads per sample. Sorted cells were lysed in RLT buffer and RNA was extracted with DNase-treated RNeasy Micro or Mini kits, depending on cell number. Each cell subset was processed on its own to prevent cross-contamination, while patient and healthy donor samples were processed together. TCRB sequences were amplified from cDNA with the immunoSEQ multiplex PCR, producing 87-bp fragments spanning the CDR3 region. Sequencing of the amplicons was done on the Illumina HiSeq platform. Regarding the original processing steps: PCR bias was corrected computationally using synthetic template baselines, and reads within Hamming distance 2 were collapsed, with unmergeable singletons discarded. Reads were aligned against IMGT so that V, D and J genes, CDR3 length and insertions or deletions at six rearrangement sites could be assigned. Within each subset, clonotype counts were normalized to the number of sorted cells before true diversity and Gini coefficients were calculated with the tcR R package. Repertoire sharing was quantified using the overlap coefficient calculated on TCRB nucleotide sequences. As a proxy for the pre-selection repertoire, out-of-frame TCRB sequences from naive cells were analyzed. TCRdb stores this immuneACCESS table with in-frame sequences only. Part of the clones is absent; in the studies checked, under half of the shortfall reflects unresolved V genes, and no reason is known for the rest. V and J calls and clone size follow that table, whereas D and trimming were derived from the DNA. The sample table holds under 300,000 clones, of which about 20% were seen once. The leading ten clones occupy 0.028% of the sample.

The data belong to a study of beta chain features in type 1 diabetes (dated by TCRdb to 2016 to 2018). A note on the overall study: Mean age, gender distribution, total cell number and subset yield did not differ between patients and healthy donors. A total of 107,917,701 sorted cells were examined across all samples, and a strong correlation was observed between cell number per subset and RNA yield. In the study, TCRB repertoires of sorted circulating CD4+ T cell subsets from recently diagnosed type 1 diabetes patients were compared with those of matched healthy donors. Whereas all 28 donors provided naive and central memory subsets, regulatory and stem cell-like memory subsets were isolated from just 8 patients and roughly 8 healthy donors. Broader findings and caveats from the paper: At VDJ recombination sites, patients with type 1 diabetes made fewer insertions and deleted more nucleotides, a pattern implying thymic rearrangement abnormalities. Only small numbers of individuals were included in the HLA sub-analyses, which left unresolved whether HLA type had any influence on TCRB rearrangement. Because cDNA rather than genomic DNA was sequenced, highly expressing activated cells could have been over-represented, although no difference in activation and CD3 levels was found between groups. Shorter templates might be favored by PCR, yet because patient and control samples were amplified and corrected together, any such skew would affect both groups equally. Naive, central memory and regulatory TCRB repertoires appeared more similar among patients than among healthy donors. Type 1 diabetes patients showed a moderate but significant shortening of TCRB CDR3 length in all four CD4+ subsets.

Reading the germline V gene gives CDR1 SGHTA and CDR2 FQGTGA. V loses 1 base, J loses 8 bases, and the germline ends lie 11 bases apart. Inclusive of the bounding cysteine and phenylalanine, the CDR3 is 13 residues long. Only the CDR3 part of the read is kept: 39 bases, read in frame from the first base. Each donor gave one peripheral blood draw, averaging roughly 0.11 L, which was collected into heparinised tubes. A BD FACSAria II was used to sort naive, central memory, regulatory and stem cell-like memory CD4+ T cells with a panel that included CD45RO, CCR7, CD25, CD127, CD95 and CD27. Purity was above 95% for every sorted population. PBMCs were isolated right away by Lymphoprep density gradient centrifugation and were stained directly, without culture. Samples were stained and sorted in pairs, with one healthy donor and one patient per experiment, so that batch effects were minimized.

The sequence was obtained from a woman aged 40 to 50 with type 1 diabetes. This chain is built from TRBV7-3 and TRBJ1-1, with no reliable assignment of the D segment. The sequencing input was naive CD4+ T cells from blood. Sample cell subset or site, as interpreted from the label and publication: true naive CD4+ T cells. The nucleotide sequence is given as TGTGCCAGCAGCTTAAGAGAACGGAGGGAAGCTTTCTTT. Protein translation: CASSLRERREAFF.